Presented here are 30 T cell receptor beta chains from one specimen sequenced in a study of sequential checkpoint blockade in melanoma. The protocol was immunoSEQ multiplex PCR, while the TCRdb copy is restricted to in-frame clones and leaves out a portion. The profile shows about 13,000 clones, roughly a quarter of them singletons. Treatment noted: randomized to nivolumab then ipilimumab (arm A) or the reverse (arm B). The specimen was tumor tissue (inferred from file names), collected from a patient given nivolumab and ipilimumab in sequence. The receptors here all came from a human donor with melanoma.

The chain couples TRBV6-8 to TRBJ2-7; 7 nucleotides agree with TRBD1. Germline-derived CDR1 and CDR2 are MNHGY and SAAAGT. This CDR3 is 14 amino acids long. J lost 2 bases, V lost 5 bases, and 6 bases had no gene match. The CDR3: CASSRTGAAYEQYF. The CDR3 bases are TGTGCCAGCAGTCGAACAGGGGCCGCCTACGAGCAGTACTTC.

In regard to this clone: One end of the junction does not line up with germline, which may come from a read error. This chain joins TRBV6-8 and TRBJ2-3; 10 bases map to TRBD2. Germline CDR1 and CDR2: MNHGY and SAAAGT. The CDR3 consists of 17 residues. The CDR3 DNA is TGTGCCATCAGTGTCCAGCGGACTAGCGGAACCACAGATACGCAGTATTTT. This codes for CAISVQRTSGTTDTQYF.

The chain recombines TRBV10-3 with TRBJ2-1, with D possibly matching TRBD2 (5 bases). Germline lookup yields CDR1 ENHRY and CDR2 SYGVKD. The CDR3 is 14 amino acids. Deletions cut 10 bases from V and 6 bases from J, with 19 bases between. The CDR3 sequence: CATRVGEISNEQFF. The DNA for the CDR3 is TGTGCCACCCGGGTCGGGGAGATCAGCAATGAGCAGTTCTTC.

This clone was found a few times. The chain employs TRBV11-3 and TRBJ2-7; 8 bases line up with TRBD2. The trim removed 2 bases at V and 6 bases at J, leaving 21 bases unmatched. This CDR3 contains 19 residues. CDR1 SGHNT and CDR2 YENEEA come from the germline V gene. As DNA, the CDR3 is TGTGCCAGCAGCTTATCGCGGTGGAGGGCAGGCGGGAGGCTCTCCGAGCAGTACTTC. This translates into CASSLSRWRAGGRLSEQYF.

This clone was picked up a small number of times. CDR3 in amino acids: CASSFSGRGLFSNTEAFF. DNA for the CDR3: TGTGCCAGCAGTTTCTCTGGGAGGGGACTTTTCTCGAACACTGAAGCTTTCTTT. This chain joins TRBV6-8 and TRBJ1-1; D might be TRBD1 (5 bases). The V gene's germline CDR1 is MNHGY and CDR2 SAAAGT. This CDR3 contains 18 residues. The V and J ends lost 4 bases and 1 base respectively, with 22 bases between them.

The genes are TRBV18 and TRBJ2-7; 9 nucleotides match TRBD1. V dropped 2 bases and J dropped 7; count of bases not matched to a gene: 18. Germline values: CDR1 KGHSH, CDR2 LQKENI. The CDR3 consists of 18 residues. For the CDR3, the DNA is TGTGCCAGCTCACCAAGTAGGACGGGACAGGGCCTGAGGTTGGAGCAGTACTTC. Translation: CASSPSRTGQGLRLEQYF.

This clone has a handful of counts. The V call is TRBV18, the J call TRBJ1-1, with unresolved D. V was trimmed by 2 bases and J by 0 bases, leaving 10 bases between them. Germline V lookup: CDR1 KGHSH, CDR2 LQKENI. The length of the CDR3 is 15 residues. The CDR3 sequence is CASSPWKGMNTEAFF. CDR3 DNA sequence: TGTGCCAGCTCACCATGGAAGGGTATGAACACTGAAGCTTTCTTT.

The genes are TRBV28 and TRBJ2-7; 10 nucleotides line up with TRBD1. The J segment lost 2 bases and the V segment lost 6 bases, leaving 7 bases of the junction unmatched. The CDR3 contains 15 residues. The germline gives CDR1 MDHEN, CDR2 SYDVKM. CDR3 loop: CASRGAGTGAYEQYF. For the CDR3, the DNA is TGTGCCAGCAGGGGCGCCGGGACAGGGGCCTACGAGCAGTACTTC.

This clone occurred a few times. The V gene is TRBV27, the J gene TRBJ1-2; D is ambiguous. Germline values: CDR1 MNHEY, CDR2 SMNVEV (reference sequence). This CDR3 is built from 15 residues. Trimming left V 5 bases short and J 6 bases short, with 19 bases between. The chain's CDR3 is CASSNRVPNVDGYTF. The CDR3 DNA is TGTGCCAGCAGTAACCGGGTCCCAAACGTTGATGGCTACACCTTC.

This chain joins TRBV19 and TRBJ2-1; 15 nucleotides agree with TRBD2. The CDR3 has 14 residues. Trimming at V came to 6 bases and at J to 6 bases, leaving 0 bases not matched to a gene. Germline assignment: CDR1 LNHDA and CDR2 SQIVND (reference sequence). The chain's CDR3 is CASRGLAGGNEQFF. DNA for the CDR3: TGTGCCAGTAGGGGACTAGCGGGAGGCAATGAGCAGTTCTTC.

This clone was seen a few times. The J gene is TRBJ1-5, the V gene TRBV9, with D possibly being TRBD1 (5 bases). The CDR3 runs 20 residues. Trimming removed 5 bases from V and 5 bases from J, with 32 bases in between. Germline V gene sequence: CDR1 SGDLS, CDR2 YYNGEE. The CDR3, as DNA: TGTGCCAGCAGGTTTTCCTGGGGCCGAGCGGTTCGAGGAGGAGATCAGCCCCAGCATTTT. Residues: CASRFSWGRAVRGGDQPQHF. Complete variable domain (other parts from reference TRBV9 and TRBJ1-5): DSGVTQTPKHLITATGQRVTLRCSPRSGDLSVYWYQQSLDQGLQFLIQYYNGEERAKGNILERFSAQQFPDLHSELNLSSLELGDSALYFCASRFSWGRAVRGGDQPQHFGDGTRLSIL.

This clone has ten or more counts. The rearrangement links TRBV11-3 to TRBJ2-3; TRBD1 aligns across 7 bases. Germline assignment: CDR1 SGHNT and CDR2 YENEEA. The V gene end was trimmed by 4 bases and the J gene end by 6 bases; junction bases not matched to a gene: 10. The CDR3 extends over 15 amino acids. Written as DNA, the CDR3 is TGTGCCAGCAGCTCCCCCGACAGGGTTTCGGATACGCAGTATTTT. This gives the protein CASSSPDRVSDTQYF.

The chain uses TRBV28 and TRBJ2-2; TRBD2 aligns across 8 bases. The germline V gene has CDR1 MDHEN and CDR2 SYDVKM. Unmatched junction bases numbered 1, after V lost 1 base and J lost 0 bases. This CDR3 contains 16 residues. Here the CDR3 reads CASSLFGRANTGELFF. The DNA for the CDR3 is TGTGCCAGCAGTTTATTCGGGAGGGCGAACACCGGGGAGCTGTTTTTT.

In its sample, this clone was seen many times. V and J are TRBV11-3 and TRBJ2-5; 10 nucleotides agree with TRBD2. The CDR3 has 17 residues. Germline assignment: CDR1 SGHNT and CDR2 YENEEA. The ends lost 2 bases at V and 6 bases at J; junction bases unmatched: 12. CDR3 nucleotides: TGTGCCAGCAGCTTAAGGGCCAGCGGGAGGGTTGCAAAGACCCAGTACTTC. Translated, it gives CASSLRASGRVAKTQYF.

This clone was found a few times. The chain recombines TRBV11-3 with TRBJ2-2; D is ambiguous. The CDR3 is 16 residues long. Trimming left V 0 bases short and J 2 bases short, with 10 bases between. Germline assignment: CDR1 SGHNT and CDR2 YENEEA. Here the CDR3 DNA reads TGTGCCAGCAGCTTAGAGGGCTACCTAAACACCGGGGAGCTGTTTTTT. Its protein product is CASSLEGYLNTGELFF.

The V and J genes are TRBV29-1 and TRBJ2-5; TRBD2 matches 7 bases. The V and J ends lost 4 bases and 7 bases, in that order; junction bases with no gene match: 12. This CDR3 is built from 14 residues. CDR1 and CDR2 (germline): SQVTM, ANQGSEA. CDR3 residues: CSVGGGVGVATQYF. In nucleotides, the CDR3 is TGCAGCGTTGGGGGGGGTGTGGGAGTGGCGACCCAGTACTTC.

The rearrangement joins TRBV6-8 to TRBJ1-5, with D perhaps matching TRBD1 (5 bases). The CDR3 is 15 residues long. V gave up 6 bases and J gave up 5 bases, with 17 bases separating them. Germline V lookup: CDR1 MNHGY, CDR2 SAAAGT. CDR3 protein: CASSSAGGPHQPQHF. In nucleotides, the CDR3 is TGTGCCAGCAGCTCTGCGGGGGGTCCCCATCAGCCCCAGCATTTT.

This clone showed up just a few times. The gene calls are TRBV4-2 and TRBJ2-6; 9 positions agree with TRBD2. Germline CDR1 is LGHNA and CDR2 is YNFKEQ. With V trimmed by 0 bases and J by 0 bases, 12 bases remained unmatched. The CDR3 has 21 amino acids. CDR3: CASSQELAGLAGFSGANVLTF. CDR3 coding DNA: TGTGCCAGCAGCCAAGAATTGGCTGGGCTAGCGGGATTCTCTGGGGCCAACGTCCTGACTTTC.

This clone was found many times. V is TRBV6-8 and J is TRBJ1-5; D is uncertain. The germline V gene encodes CDR1 MNHGY and CDR2 SAAAGT. CDR3 size: 14 residues. The ends were cut back, 2 bases at V and 4 bases at J, with 9 bases in the middle. The CDR3 DNA sequence: TGTGCCAGCAGTTACGTAGGTCTTAATCAGCCCCAGCATTTT. Encoded protein: CASSYVGLNQPQHF.

The chain employs TRBV10-2 and TRBJ2-7, with D possibly TRBD2 on 6 matching bases. V lost 1 base and J lost 2, with 21 bases in between. The CDR3 is made up of 18 amino acids. Germline V gene data show CDR1 as WSHSY and CDR2 as SAAADI. The CDR3 nucleotides read TGCGCCAGCAGTGAGTACTGGTGGAGGGTCTGGTCACCCTACGAGCAGTACTTC. It codes for CASSEYWWRVWSPYEQYF.

The chain combines TRBV28 with TRBJ1-1; D perhaps matches TRBD1 (5 bases). Trimming stripped 3 bases from V and 1 base from J, with 6 bases between. The CDR3 spans 13 residues. CDR1 MDHEN and CDR2 SYDVKM come from the germline V gene. CDR3: CASSLGRNTEAFF. The CDR3 nucleotides read TGTGCCAGCAGTTTGGGACGGAACACTGAAGCTTTCTTT.

This clone turned up a few times. The genes are TRBV9 and TRBJ2-2, with 7 bases aligning to TRBD2. The CDR3 length is 13 residues. Germline CDR1 and CDR2: SGDLS and YYNGEE. Trimming at V came to 5 bases and at J to 4 bases, leaving 2 bases not matched to a gene. The CDR3 reads CASRGTITGELFF. The DNA of the CDR3 is TGTGCCAGCAGAGGGACTATCACCGGGGAGCTGTTTTTT.

The chain recombines TRBV7-7 with TRBJ2-3, with TRBD2 matching over 7 bases. J gave up 0 bases and V 1 base, and 1 base lay outside the gene matches. This CDR3 region has 15 residues. Germline V lookup: CDR1 SSHAT, CDR2 FNYEAQ (reference sequence). For the CDR3, the DNA is TGTGCCAGCAGCTTAGTGGGAGGGAGCACAGATACGCAGTATTTT. Its protein is CASSLVGGSTDTQYF.

The chain recombines TRBV10-1 with TRBJ2-3; TRBD2 matches at 8 bases. Germline loops: CDR1 WNHNN, CDR2 SYGVQD (reference sequence). Trimming took 6 bases from V and 6 from J; bases not matched to a gene: 8. CDR3 length: 14 residues. The CDR3 DNA is TGCGCCAGCAGCCGACTAGCGCGACAGGATACGCAGTATTTT. It specifies CASSRLARQDTQYF.

In this sample, this clone turned up once. The CDR3 DNA follows: TGCAGCGTGGCTGGGTCTAGCGGGTCTACAGATACGCAGTATTTT. Its translation is CSVAGSSGSTDTQYF. The chain joins TRBV29-1 to TRBJ2-3; 8 bases fit TRBD2. CDR3 size: 15 residues. CDR1 is SQVTM and CDR2 is ANQGSEA in the germline V gene. Trimming removed 6 bases from V and 3 bases from J; junction bases left unmatched: 11.

V and J are TRBV5-1 and TRBJ2-1; TRBD2 agrees at 11 bases. The CDR3 has 14 amino acids. Germline V gene sequence: CDR1 SGHRS, CDR2 YFSETQ. Trimming cost V 5 bases and J 4 bases; bases outside gene matches: 2. CDR3 loop: CASSPSGGYNEQFF. CDR3 coding DNA: TGCGCCAGCAGTCCTAGCGGGGGGTACAATGAGCAGTTCTTC.

A few counts support this clone. V is TRBV28 and J is TRBJ2-1; D remains ambiguous. Deletions cut 7 bases from V and 4 bases from J, with 8 bases between. Germline V gene lookup returns CDR1 MDHEN and CDR2 SYDVKM. This CDR3 comprises 12 residues. CDR3 sequence: CASTLGYNEQFF. DNA of the CDR3: TGTGCCAGCACCCTGGGATACAATGAGCAGTTCTTC.

This clone was counted only a few times. The chain uses TRBV6-8 and TRBJ2-1; TRBD2 matches at 13 bases. The V gene's germline CDR1 is MNHGY and CDR2 SAAAGT. Trimming at V came to 2 bases and at J to 6 bases, leaving 4 bases not matched to a gene. The CDR3 length is 16 residues. As DNA, the CDR3 is TGTGCCAGCAGTTACCAGGGACTAGCGGGATGCAATGAGCAGTTCTTC. It is translated as CASSYQGLAGCNEQFF.

This clone was seen more than once but under ten times. The chain links TRBV28 to TRBJ2-7; D is perhaps TRBD2 (5 bases). Germline CDR1 is MDHEN and CDR2 is SYDVKM. The V and J ends lost 1 base and 3 bases respectively, with 7 bases between them. The CDR3 has 13 amino acids. CDR3 DNA: TGTGCCAGCAGTTTATTCGGGATCTACGAGCAGTACTTC. Amino acid sequence: CASSLFGIYEQYF.

There are a few counts of this clone. V is TRBV6-8 and J is TRBJ2-1, with TRBD1 matching over 8 bases. The CDR3 has 14 residues. Germline V gene lookup returns CDR1 MNHGY and CDR2 SAAAGT. V trimming: 5 bases; J trimming: 6 bases; junction bases outside the gene matches: 6. CDR3 bases: TGTGCCAGCAGTATGGGACAGGCCCCCAATGAGCAGTTCTTC. Residues: CASSMGQAPNEQFF.